The 11 T cell receptor beta chains presented below share a single source sample, sequenced in a study of Ad26.COV2.S vaccination and SARS-CoV-2 variants. Sequencing was performed with immunoSEQ multiplex PCR; in TCRdb, only in-frame clones are kept and a portion is missing. The sample yields approximately 340,000 clones, roughly 94% seen once. This specimen consisted of peripheral blood, obtained after recovery from COVID-19. Every receptor here comes from a human donor who had recovered from COVID-19.

The chain employs TRBV7-8 and TRBJ2-1, with 10 bases that match TRBD2. From germline, CDR1 is SGHVS and CDR2 FQNEAQ. V lost 3 bases and J lost 4; bases outside the gene matches: 12. The CDR3 is 18 amino acids. CDR3 sequence reads: CASSLTGAGGPMYNEQFF. The CDR3 DNA sequence: TGTGCCAGCAGCTTGACGGGAGCGGGGGGGCCGATGTACAATGAGCAGTTCTTC.

This sequence joins TRBV9 and TRBJ2-2, with D possibly being TRBD1 (6 bases). Germline V lookup: CDR1 SGDLS, CDR2 YYNGEE. This CDR3 has 15 amino acids. V lost 3 bases and J 3 bases, leaving 12 bases between the germline ends. The CDR3 loop is CASSAPRGYTGELFF. The CDR3 DNA is TGTGCCAGCAGCGCCCCGAGGGGGTACACCGGGGAGCTGTTTTTT.

This chain uses TRBV2 with TRBJ1-1; D not certain. Trimming stripped 5 bases from V and 4 bases from J, with 11 bases between. Germline CDR1 is SNHLY and CDR2 is FYNNEI. The CDR3 is 13 amino acids. This CDR3 reads CASSSASSTEAFF. Written as DNA, the CDR3 is TGTGCCAGCAGTTCAGCCTCTTCCACTGAAGCTTTCTTT.

The J gene is TRBJ2-5, the V gene TRBV5-4; TRBD2 aligns across 8 bases. V was pared by 3 bases and J by 3 bases, with 4 bases of the junction left unmatched. Germline CDR1 and CDR2: SGHNT and YYREEE (reference sequence). CDR3 length: 14 residues. The CDR3: CASSSPGGEETQYF. CDR3 DNA sequence: TGTGCCAGCAGCTCCCCGGGGGGGGAAGAGACCCAGTACTTC.

Many counts were recorded for this clone. The V and J genes are TRBV20-1 and TRBJ1-1; D remains unclear. The V gene lost 3 bases and the J gene lost 2 bases, with 10 bases spanning the gap. Germline V gene lookup returns CDR1 DFQATT and CDR2 SNEGSKA (reference sequence). CDR3 length equals 13 residues. The CDR3 DNA follows: TGCAGTGCTAGTAAGGAGCCTAACACTGAAGCTTTCTTT. Translated, it gives CSASKEPNTEAFF.

The genes are TRBV7-9 and TRBJ1-1; no clear D gene. This CDR3 contains 12 residues. Germline assignment: CDR1 SEHNR and CDR2 FQNEAQ (reference sequence). Trimming stripped 3 bases from V and 11 bases from J, with 13 bases between. The CDR3 reads CASSFTDPGAFF. The CDR3, as DNA: TGTGCCAGCAGCTTTACAGACCCCGGGGCTTTCTTT.

As regards this clone: At the DNA level, this CDR3 is encoded by other sequences in the same sample as well. The chain uses TRBV2 and TRBJ2-7; D gene unclear. This CDR3 has 11 residues. V lost 8 bases to trimming and J lost 0 bases, with 5 bases between them. Germline V gene lookup returns CDR1 SNHLY and CDR2 FYNNEI. The DNA for the CDR3 is TGTGCCAGCTCCGACTCCTACGAGCAGTACTTC. The encoded protein is CASSDSYEQYF.

This clone was seen just once. The chain employs TRBV9 and TRBJ1-3, with D uncertain. From germline, CDR1 is SGDLS and CDR2 YYNGEE. Trimming cost V 2 bases and J 4 bases, with 13 bases left between them. This CDR3 comprises 15 residues. The CDR3 here is CASSVEPLVGNTIYF. DNA of the CDR3: TGTGCCAGCAGCGTCGAACCCTTGGTCGGAAACACCATATATTTT.

A few counts support this clone. This sequence joins TRBV2 and TRBJ2-7, with 11 bases fitting TRBD2. Germline V gene data show CDR1 as SNHLY and CDR2 as FYNNEI. CDR3 length: 15 amino acids. Trimming took 10 bases from V and 1 from J; bases not matched to a gene: 9. CDR3 sequence (DNA): TGTGCCAACTCTTATAGGACTAGCGGGTCCTACGAGCAGTACTTC. This gives the protein CANSYRTSGSYEQYF.

This clone was seen only once. The chain couples TRBV7-2 to TRBJ2-3; TRBD2 matches at 9 bases. This CDR3 has 17 residues. V lost 4 bases to trimming and J lost 5 bases; unmatched junction nucleotides: 13. Germline V gives CDR1 SGHTA, CDR2 FQGNSA. CDR3 amino acids: CASSSPGSGGPGDTQYF. CDR3 DNA sequence: TGTGCCAGCAGCTCCCCAGGCAGCGGGGGGCCGGGAGATACGCAGTATTTT.

With regard to this clone: The sample carries other DNA sequences with the same CDR3. The chain recombines TRBV10-1 with TRBJ2-7; D remains unclear. Trimming took off 3 bases at V and 2 bases at J, with 8 bases between the two ends. The CDR3 is made up of 13 amino acids. Germline V lookup: CDR1 WNHNN, CDR2 SYGVQD (reference sequence). The CDR3 DNA follows: TGCGCCAGCAGTGAAGCAGGCCCCTACGAGCAGTACTTC. It translates to CASSEAGPYEQYF.